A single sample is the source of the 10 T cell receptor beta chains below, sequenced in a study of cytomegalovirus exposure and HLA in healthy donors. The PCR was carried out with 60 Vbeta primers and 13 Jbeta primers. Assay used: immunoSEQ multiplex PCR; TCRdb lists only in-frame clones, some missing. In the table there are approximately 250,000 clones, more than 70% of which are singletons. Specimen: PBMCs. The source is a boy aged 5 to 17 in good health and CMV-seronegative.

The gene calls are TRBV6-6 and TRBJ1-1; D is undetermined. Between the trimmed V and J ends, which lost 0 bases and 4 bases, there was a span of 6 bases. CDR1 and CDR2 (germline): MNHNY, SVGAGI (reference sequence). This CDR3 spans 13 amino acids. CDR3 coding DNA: TGTGCCAGCAGTTACTCGGGCGCCACTGAAGCTTTCTTT. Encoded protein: CASSYSGATEAFF.

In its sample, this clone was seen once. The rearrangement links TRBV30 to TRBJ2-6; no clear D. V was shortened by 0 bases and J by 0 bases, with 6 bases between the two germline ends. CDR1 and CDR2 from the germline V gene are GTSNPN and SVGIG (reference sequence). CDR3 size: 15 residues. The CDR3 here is CAWSVENSGANVLTF. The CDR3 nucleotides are TGTGCCTGGAGTGTAGAGAACTCTGGGGCCAACGTCCTGACTTTC.

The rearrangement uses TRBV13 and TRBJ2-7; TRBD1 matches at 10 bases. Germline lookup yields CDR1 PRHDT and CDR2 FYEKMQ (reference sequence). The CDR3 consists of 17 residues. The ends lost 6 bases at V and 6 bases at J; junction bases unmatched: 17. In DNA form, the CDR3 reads TGTGCCAGCAGTTCCACGGGTCCTGGGACAGGGGTTCTCGAGCAGTACTTC. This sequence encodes CASSSTGPGTGVLEQYF.

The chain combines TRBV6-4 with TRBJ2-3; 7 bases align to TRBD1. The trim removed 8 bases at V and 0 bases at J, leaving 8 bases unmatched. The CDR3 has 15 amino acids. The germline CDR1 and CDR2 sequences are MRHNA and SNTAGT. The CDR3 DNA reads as TGTGCCAGCGCGATGGAAGGGGGCAGCACAGATACGCAGTATTTT. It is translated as CASAMEGGSTDTQYF.

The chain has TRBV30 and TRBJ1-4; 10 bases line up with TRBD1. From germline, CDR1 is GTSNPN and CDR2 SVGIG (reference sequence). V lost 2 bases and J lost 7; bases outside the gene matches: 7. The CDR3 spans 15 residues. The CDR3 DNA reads TGTGCCTGGAGTATCGGACAGGGGGAAGGTGAAAAACTGTTTTTT. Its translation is CAWSIGQGEGEKLFF.

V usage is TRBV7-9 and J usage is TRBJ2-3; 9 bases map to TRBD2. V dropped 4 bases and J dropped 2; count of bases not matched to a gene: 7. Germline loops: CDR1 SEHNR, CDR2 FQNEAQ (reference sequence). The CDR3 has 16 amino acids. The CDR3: CASSYPSGAATDTQYF. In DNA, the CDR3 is TGTGCCAGCAGCTATCCTAGCGGGGCCGCCACAGATACGCAGTATTTT.

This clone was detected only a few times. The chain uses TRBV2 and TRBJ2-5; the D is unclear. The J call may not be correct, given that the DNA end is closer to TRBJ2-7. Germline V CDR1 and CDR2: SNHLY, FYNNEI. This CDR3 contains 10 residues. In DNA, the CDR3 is TGTGCCAGCAGTATTAACGAGCAGTACTTC. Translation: CASSINEQYF.

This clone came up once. The CDR3 nucleotides are TGTGCCAGCACCCGGGGGGAGCGGGGAAATGAGCAGTTCTTC. It encodes CASTRGERGNEQFF. The V and J genes are TRBV9 and TRBJ2-1; 7 nucleotides match TRBD2. This CDR3 has 14 amino acids. Unmatched junction bases numbered 10, after V lost 6 bases and J lost 7 bases. CDR1 and CDR2 from the germline V gene are SGDLS and YYNGEE.

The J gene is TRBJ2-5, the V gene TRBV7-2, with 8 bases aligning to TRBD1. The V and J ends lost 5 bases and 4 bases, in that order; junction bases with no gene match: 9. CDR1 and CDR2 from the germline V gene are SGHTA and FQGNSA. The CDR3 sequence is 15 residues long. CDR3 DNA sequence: TGTGCCAGCAGCGTTCGACAGGGGATGGGAGAGACCCAGTACTTC. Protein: CASSVRQGMGETQYF.

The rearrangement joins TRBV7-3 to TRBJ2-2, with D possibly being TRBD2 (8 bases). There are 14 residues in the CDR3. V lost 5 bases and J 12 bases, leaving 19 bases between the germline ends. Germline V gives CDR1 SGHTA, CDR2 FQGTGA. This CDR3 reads CASSQQGVAGKLFF. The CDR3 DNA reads TGTGCCAGCAGCCAGCAGGGGGTAGCGGGAAAGCTGTTTTTT.